The T cell receptor beta chain under discussion was sequenced for a study of technical replicates of blood from several donors (dated by TCRdb to the late 2010s). This clone occurred once. Its antigen target is currently unknown. No quality values exist for individual bases; no much larger clone is one base distant. Library preparation was by the immunoSEQ multiplex PCR assay. In TCRdb, the immuneACCESS table is reduced to in-frame sequences with V and J assigned. These tables do not hold every clone; where another copy was compared, an unresolved V gene accounts for under half, and the others remain unexplained. This sample lists roughly 72,000 clones; 80% to 95% were detected once. The leading ten clones occupy approximately 0.4% of the sample. CDR1 and CDR2, per the germline V gene (reference sequence), are LNHDA and SQIVND. The CDR3 has 13 amino acids, counting the end cysteine and phenylalanine. Only the CDR3 region is kept as DNA, spanning 39 bases read in frame from base 1. At the junction V is shortened by 5 bases and J by 9 bases, with 17 bases in between.

This clonotype originated in a human donor in good health. The chain couples TRBV19 to TRBJ2-7; possibly the D gene is TRBD1, per 6 matching bases. The sequencing input was T cells isolated from PBMCs. The nucleotide sequence reads as follows: TGTGCCAGTAGTGCCCCGGACAGATTTGGGCAGTACTTC. Translated, this gives CASSAPDRFGQYF.